This TCR beta chain was found in a study of a mutant IDH1 vaccine in newly diagnosed glioma. For the study at large: In some groups vaccination began 4-6 weeks post-radiotherapy; others received it with temozolomide. Receipt of radiotherapy, temozolomide, or both preceded the study, and most received both.

Data came from immunoSEQ multiplex PCR; TCRdb stores just in-frame clones and leaves some out. The sample lists 35,000 to 45,000 clones, roughly four fifths occurring once. V was clipped by 4 bases and J by 2 bases, with 12 bases between them. The CDR3 has 15 amino acids. Per germline, CDR1 SGHNT and CDR2 YYREEE (reference sequence). Time point noted: week 5, during vaccination. Each dose delivered 300 ug of mutant IDH1 20-mer peptide subcutaneously with imiquimod. Concerning this clone itself: Its target is unknown.

The sequence was collected from a man aged 45-65 years with glioma. The rearrangement links TRBV5-4 to TRBJ2-2; perhaps TRBD1 as D (5 bases). The source was PBMCs, collected from a glioma patient whose treatment included an IDH1 peptide vaccine. The CDR3 protein is CASSQGGTNTGELFF. The DNA for the CDR3 is TGTGCCAGCAGCCAGGGTGGCACTAACACCGGGGAGCTGTTTTTT.